The sequence of this TCR beta chain was determined in a study of blood T cell repertoires in COVID-19. The assay was immunoSEQ multiplex PCR, and TCRdb's table has in-frame clones only and misses some. There are approximately 220,000 clones in the sample; around 85% occur only once, and about 17% lies in the top ten. This CDR3 is built from 15 residues. V lost 7 bases and J lost 2, with 15 bases in between. From germline, CDR1 is SGHNT and CDR2 YENEEA. The source of this sequence is a man aged 35 to 55 who had recovered from COVID-19. The V call is TRBV11-3, the J call TRBJ2-1, with D unresolved. The sample consisted of PBMCs or T cells enriched from blood (not recorded which). In nucleotides, the CDR3 is TGTGCCAGCACCCCCGAGGTGGCGACCTACAATGAGCAGTTCTTC. As protein: CASTPEVATYNEQFF.